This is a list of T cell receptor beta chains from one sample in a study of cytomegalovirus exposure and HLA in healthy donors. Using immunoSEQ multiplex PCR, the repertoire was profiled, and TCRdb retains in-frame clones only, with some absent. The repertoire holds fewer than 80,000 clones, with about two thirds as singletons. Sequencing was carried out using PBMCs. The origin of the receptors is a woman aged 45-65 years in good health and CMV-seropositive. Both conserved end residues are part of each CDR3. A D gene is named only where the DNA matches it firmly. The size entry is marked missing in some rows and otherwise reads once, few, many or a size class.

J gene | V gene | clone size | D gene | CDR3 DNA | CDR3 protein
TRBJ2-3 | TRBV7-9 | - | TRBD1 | TGTGCCGTGGCAGGGGGAAGCACAGATACGCAGTATTTT | CAVAGGSTDTQYF
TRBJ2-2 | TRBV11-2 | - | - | TGTGCCAGCAGCTTAGTGGTGATCGCAGCCGGGGAGCTGTTTTTT | CASSLVVIAAGELFF
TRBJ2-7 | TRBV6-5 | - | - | TGTGCCAGCAGTTACGGGCAGGGCCTTGCCTACGAGCAGTACTTC | CASSYGQGLAYEQYF
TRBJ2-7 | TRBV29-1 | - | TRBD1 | TGCAGCGTTGGGGACAGGTCGATGGGTGAATTC | CSVGDRSMGEF
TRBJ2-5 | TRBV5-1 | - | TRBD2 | TGCGCCAGCAGCTCCGGACTAGCGGGGATACAAGAGACCCAGTACTTC | CASSSGLAGIQETQYF
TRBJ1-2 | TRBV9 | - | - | TGTGCCAGCAGCCCTGGCTACTATGGCTACACCTTC | CASSPGYYGYTF
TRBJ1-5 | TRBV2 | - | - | TGTGCCAGCAGTGACGGGACTCGGGGGGGTCAGCCCCAGCATTTT | CASSDGTRGGQPQHF
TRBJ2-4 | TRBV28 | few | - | TGTGCCAGCAGTTCGCCAGGGGAGGCCAAAAACATTCAGTACTTC | CASSSPGEAKNIQYF
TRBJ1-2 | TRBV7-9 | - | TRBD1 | TGTTCCAGCACCCTCCAGTTACAGGGGAGCGAGGGCTACACCTTC | CSSTLQLQGSEGYTF
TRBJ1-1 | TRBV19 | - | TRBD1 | TGTGCCAGTAGTCGACAGGGTACTGAAGCTTTCTTT | CASSRQGTEAFF